This paragraph covers one T cell receptor beta chain sequence. Clones were read by immunoSEQ multiplex PCR, and TCRdb kept only the in-frame ones, dropping some. The sample lists about 350,000 clones, more than 70% occurring once. The data derive from a study of blood T cell repertoires in COVID-19. Across the whole study: COVID-19 samples collected from the United States, Italy and Spain covered acute and convalescent phases.

This CDR3 region has 14 residues. Germline lookup yields CDR1 MDHEN and CDR2 SYDVKM. Trimming removed 6 bases at V and 4 bases at J, with 15 bases between. The sequence was collected from a woman aged 25-40 years who had recovered from COVID-19. The chain couples TRBV28 to TRBJ1-1, with D tentatively TRBD1 (5 bases). The sample consisted of PBMCs or T cells enriched from blood (not recorded which). The CDR3 sequence is CASRVRGGTTEAFF. The CDR3, as DNA: TGTGCCAGCAGGGTCCGGGGAGGGACCACTGAAGCTTTCTTT.